What follows describes a single T cell receptor beta chain. The CDR3 extends over 14 amino acids. The germline V gene has CDR1 LNHDA and CDR2 SQIVND (reference sequence). With V trimmed by 7 bases and J by 8 bases, 6 bases remained unmatched. This record comes from a study of blood T cell repertoires in COVID-19. Study at large: COVID-19 samples, acute and convalescent, were from the United States, Italy and Spain.

Per the authors' pipeline: How many nucleated cells were present was estimated from reference gene primer amplification. Produced via immunoSEQ multiplex PCR; TCRdb's table is partial and in-frame only. The D gene and trimming were derived from the DNA, and the V and J assignments and clone size from that table. The sample yields 150,000 to 200,000 clones, over 80% seen once. The rearrangement links TRBV19 to TRBJ1-6, with TRBD1 matching over 9 bases. The clonotype comes from a woman of 80 years or more with active or convalescent COVID-19. Sample: peripheral blood. CDR3 amino acids: CASKERTGDSPLHF. Written as DNA, the CDR3 is TGTGCCAGTAAGGAGCGGACAGGGGATTCACCCCTCCACTTT.